Listed below are T cell receptor beta chains from one sample, sequenced in a study of vaccination effects on CD4 cells after COVID-19. TCRdb's table, derived via immunoSEQ multiplex PCR, lists solely in-frame clones and lacks some. The data show 30,000 to 35,000 clones, approximately 81% seen once. Their antigen targets remain unknown. This specimen was CD4+ T cells from PBMCs cultured without peptide, taken after COVID-19 vaccination. The source is a human donor who had a prior SARS-CoV-2 infection. Both conserved end residues are part of each CDR3. A D gene is named only where the DNA matches it firmly. Only part of the rows carry a size: once, few, many, or a class if the clone is expanded.

abundance	j_gene	d_gene	v_gene	CDR3nt	CDR3aa
NA	TRBJ1-1	TRBD1	TRBV27	TGTGCCAGCAGTTTACCGTCAGGGGGCGGCACTGAAGCTTTCTTT	CASSLPSGGGTEAFF
NA	TRBJ2-5	TRBD1	TRBV2	TGTGCCAGCAGTGAAGCAACAGGGGTTCCGGAGACCCAGTACTTC	CASSEATGVPETQYF
NA	TRBJ2-1	TRBD1	TRBV2	TGTGCCAGCAGTGAATTGCCACCGGGACAGGGGTACAATGAGCAGTTCTTC	CASSELPPGQGYNEQFF
NA	TRBJ2-1	NA	TRBV5-1	TGCGCCAGCAGGGGGGGCGGGGGCTACTCCTACAATGAGCAGTTCTTC	CASRGGGGYSYNEQFF
NA	TRBJ2-5	TRBD2	TRBV5-1	TGCGCCAGCAGCGCCGGGACTAGCGGGGAGACCCAGTACTTC	CASSAGTSGETQYF
NA	TRBJ1-1	NA	TRBV7-2	TGTGCCAGCAGCTTAGGGAAGCTGAACACTGAAGCTTTCTTT	CASSLGKLNTEAFF
NA	TRBJ2-7	TRBD2	TRBV18	TGTGCCAGCTCACCGACTAGCCCTCTCGAGCAGTACTTC	CASSPTSPLEQYF
few	TRBJ1-1	NA	TRBV18	TGTGCCAGCTCACCACCGGGCTCGGGGAGGGGAACTGAAGCTTTCTTT	CASSPPGSGRGTEAFF
NA	TRBJ2-2	NA	TRBV7-3	TGTGCCAGCAGCTTAGGGGGTAGTACCGGGGAGCTGTTTTTT	CASSLGGSTGELFF
NA	TRBJ1-5	NA	TRBV6-6	TGTGCCAGCAATTATCAGCCCCAGCATTTT	CASNYQPQHF
few	TRBJ1-5	TRBD1	TRBV2	TGTGCCAGCAGTGAGACAGGGGTTTCTCAGCCCCAGCATTTT	CASSETGVSQPQHF
NA	TRBJ2-1	TRBD2	TRBV19	TGTGCCAGTATGGGGCTAGCGGGGGGAAACTCCTACAATGAGCAGTTCTTC	CASMGLAGGNSYNEQFF
NA	TRBJ2-2	NA	TRBV12-3/TRBV12-4	TGTGCCAGCAGTTTATCAGGGAGAGGGGAGCTGTTTTTT	CASSLSGRGELFF
NA	TRBJ2-3	NA	TRBV6-6	TGTGCCAGCAGTTCCACCGCGAGCCAGAGGGATACGCAGTATTTT	CASSSTASQRDTQYF
NA	TRBJ2-5	TRBD2	TRBV4-1	TGCGCCAGCAGCCAAGATGGGACTAGCCTAGAGACCCAGTACTTC	CASSQDGTSLETQYF
NA	TRBJ1-1	TRBD1	TRBV5-6	TGTGCCAGCAGCTTTGTCCAGGGGGCAATGAACACTGAAGCTTTCTTT	CASSFVQGAMNTEAFF
NA	TRBJ1-2	NA	TRBV7-2	TGTGCCAGCACCTTAATGCAGGGTGGGGACTATGGCTACACCTTC	CASTLMQGGDYGYTF
NA	TRBJ2-7	NA	TRBV4-2	TGTGCCAGCAGCCCGGGGCCCACCGGGACCAACCCCACCGAGCAGTACTTC	CASSPGPTGTNPTEQYF
NA	TRBJ2-7	TRBD2	TRBV7-2	TGTGCCAGCAGCTCCAAGTCGGCTAGCGGGAGTTACGAGCAGTACTTC	CASSSKSASGSYEQYF
NA	TRBJ1-1	TRBD1	TRBV20-1	TGCAGTGCTAGTAGCCCAGGGGGAACGAACACTGAAGCTTTCTTT	CSASSPGGTNTEAFF
NA	TRBJ1-1	NA	TRBV7-6	TGTGCCAGCAGCTCCCCACGGGGTACGCGGATGAACACTGAAGCTTTCTTT	CASSSPRGTRMNTEAFF
few	TRBJ2-3	NA	TRBV2	TGTGCCAGCGGGCAGGGGTTTAGCACAGATACGCAGTATTTT	CASGQGFSTDTQYF
NA	TRBJ1-2	NA	TRBV18	TGTGCCAGCTCACCTGTTAGGGACGGCTACACCTTC	CASSPVRDGYTF
NA	TRBJ2-1	NA	TRBV5-4	TGTGCCAGCAGCTTGGGCGGGAACTCCTACAATGAGCAGTTCTTC	CASSLGGNSYNEQFF
NA	TRBJ1-1	NA	TRBV18	TGTGCCAGCTCACCATCGCCGTTCCGAATTAACACTGAAGCTTTCTTT	CASSPSPFRINTEAFF
few	TRBJ1-1	NA	TRBV10-3	TGTGCCATCAGTGACTTAGGGAACACTGAAGCTTTCTTT	CAISDLGNTEAFF
few	TRBJ1-1	NA	TRBV6-6	TGTGCCAGCAGTTACTCGAGTCCCAGGGTGGTGGGGGGAGCTTTCTTT	CASSYSSPRVVGGAFF
NA	TRBJ1-1	NA	TRBV7-9	TGTGCCAGCAGCTTATTTCAGAACACTGAAGCTTTCTTT	CASSLFQNTEAFF
few	TRBJ1-5	TRBD1	TRBV4-1	TGCGCCAGCAGCCCAACACAGGGGGCTCCCGGTGGGCCCCAGCATTTT	CASSPTQGAPGGPQHF
NA	TRBJ2-1	NA	TRBV5-6	TGTGCCAGCAGCTTGGTAAGGGGTTCCAATGAGCAGTTCTTC	CASSLVRGSNEQFF
NA	TRBJ2-1	TRBD2	TRBV3-1/TRBV3-2	TGTGCCAGCAGCCCACTAGCGGGGGTGTACAATGAGCAGTTCTTC	CASSPLAGVYNEQFF
NA	TRBJ1-1	NA	TRBV10-3	TGTGCCGTACACGGGACGGCAAACACTGAAGCTTTCTTT	CAVHGTANTEAFF
NA	TRBJ2-2	NA	TRBV18	TGTGCCAGCTCACTAAACACCGGGGAGCTGTTTTTT	CASSLNTGELFF
NA	TRBJ2-3	TRBD1	TRBV18	TGTGCCAGCTCGCCAATCCCGGGACAGCACACAGATACGCAGTATTTT	CASSPIPGQHTDTQYF
NA	TRBJ1-1	NA	TRBV24-1	TGTGCCACCAGTGACGGGGGCTTGACTGAAGCTTTCTTT	CATSDGGLTEAFF
NA	TRBJ1-2	NA	TRBV7-2	TGTGCCAGCAGCTTAGGTCCAGGGTCCTATGGCTACACCTTC	CASSLGPGSYGYTF
NA	TRBJ1-5	TRBD1	TRBV9	TGTGCCAGCAGCGGAGGGGACAGCCCCAATCAGCCCCAGCATTTT	CASSGGDSPNQPQHF
NA	TRBJ1-1	NA	TRBV9	TGTGCCAGCGAACCAACACTCAAGGCTGAAGCTTTCTTT	CASEPTLKAEAFF
NA	TRBJ2-5	NA	TRBV15	TGTGCCACCATGGAACGTGGGACCCAGTACTTC	CATMERGTQYF
once	TRBJ1-2	NA	TRBV28	TGTGCCAGCAGTTCCGGGGGGATAGACTATGGCTACACCTTC	CASSSGGIDYGYTF
NA	TRBJ2-2	NA	TRBV19	TGTGCCAGTACCCCGGGTTTAGTCGCCGGGGAGCTGTTTTTT	CASTPGLVAGELFF
few	TRBJ1-1	NA	TRBV2	TGTGCCAGCAGTGCAGAGCAGGGGTTCCTAGGGACTGAAGCTTTCTTT	CASSAEQGFLGTEAFF
NA	TRBJ1-1	NA	TRBV5-1	TGCGCCAGCAGCCCGGCAAACTACATGAACACTGAAGCTTTCTTT	CASSPANYMNTEAFF
NA	TRBJ1-5	TRBD1	TRBV9	TGTGCCAGCAGCAGGACAGGGGATCTAGGTCAGCCCCAGCATTTT	CASSRTGDLGQPQHF
NA	TRBJ2-1	NA	TRBV4-2	TGTGCCAGCAGCCCTCGGGCGGGGTACAATGAGCAGTTCTTC	CASSPRAGYNEQFF
few	TRBJ2-4	NA	TRBV9	TGTGCCAGCAGCGCCGGACCCAAGGACATTCAGTACTTC	CASSAGPKDIQYF
NA	TRBJ1-1	TRBD1	TRBV4-2	TGTGCCAGCAGCCCCTTCCGCACACAGGGGGCGACTGAAGCTTTCTTT	CASSPFRTQGATEAFF
NA	TRBJ1-6	TRBD1	TRBV2	TGTGCCGCAAAAGGACAGGGTGACTCACCCCTCCACTTT	CAAKGQGDSPLHF
NA	TRBJ1-5	NA	TRBV19	TGTGCCAGTAGTATATACCCCCCTAGCAATCAGCCCCAGCATTTT	CASSIYPPSNQPQHF
NA	TRBJ2-7	TRBD1	TRBV4-2	TGTGCCAGCAGCCAAGAGCGAGCGACAGGGGTCTCCTACGAGCAGTACTTC	CASSQERATGVSYEQYF
NA	TRBJ1-2	TRBD1	TRBV7-9	TGTGCCAGCAGCTTCGCAGGGGGCGCGAACGGCTACACCTTC	CASSFAGGANGYTF
NA	TRBJ2-3	NA	TRBV4-1	TGCGCCAGCAGCCGCAACATAAACCCGCCCGTAGATACGCAGTATTTT	CASSRNINPPVDTQYF
NA	TRBJ1-2	TRBD1	TRBV18	TGTGCCAGCTCCCTAGGTGGGGACAGGGAAGACGGCTACACCTTC	CASSLGGDREDGYTF
NA	TRBJ1-2	TRBD1	TRBV28	TGTGCCAGCAGTTGGCCGGGACAGGGGAACACCTTC	CASSWPGQGNTF
NA	TRBJ2-5	NA	TRBV5-4	TGTGCCAGCAGTTTCCGGGGGGAGACCCAGTACTTC	CASSFRGETQYF
few	TRBJ1-2	TRBD1	TRBV5-1	TGCGCCAGCAGCTTGTTCGGGACAGTCGAGTCCGCCTTC	CASSLFGTVESAF
NA	TRBJ2-1	TRBD2	TRBV18	TGTGCCAGCTCCCTGACTAGCGGGACATACAATGAGCAGTTCTTC	CASSLTSGTYNEQFF
NA	TRBJ1-1	NA	TRBV27	TGTGCCAGCAGTTTATACAGGCGAGACACTGAAGCTTTCTTT	CASSLYRRDTEAFF